The rows below give T cell receptor beta chains drawn from one sample of a study of blood T cells in healthy people across ages. MiXCR was run by TCRdb on the 5' RACE reads, yielding one entry per CDR3 protein. The repertoire holds 1.8 million or so distinct CDR3 sequences, with roughly two fifths as singletons. The sequenced material came from blood. The source of these receptors is a human donor in good health. Both conserved end residues are trimmed from each CDR3. Clone size is stated in some rows and not others, as once, few, many or a class when expanded.

clone_size v_call cdr3_aa
once TRBV6-1 ASSEWGQAHGYT
. TRBV5-1 ASSRDGPSLSSGANVLT
. TRBV5-5 ASSFSGYNSYEQY
. TRBV6-5 ASSYGQDLYPGANVLT
. TRBV6-5 ASSYTGSYEAF
few TRBV2 ASSGEITDTQY
. TRBV7-2 ASSLANPRGTYNEQF
many TRBV7-6 ASSKKDFDEQF
few TRBV7-2 ASSRLSRAHEQY
few TRBV9 ASSVAEDQPQH
. TRBV5-6 ASSLEFGDYGYT
. TRBV29-1 SVEITPGEINNEQF
. TRBV12-3/TRBV12-4 ASRTGGTTGELF
. TRBV4-1 ASSQATGERF
many TRBV12-3/TRBV12-4 ASSLAAGEAYEQY
. TRBV5-1 ASSPGQAAGGEAF
. TRBV4-2 ASSQDSTDYEQY
. TRBV11-1 ASSPYLLGGADTQY
. TRBV7-8 ASSQPSGVHPYEQY
. TRBV7-3 ASSLVPGTSGYT
. TRBV12-3/TRBV12-4 ASSFRAKIKGDGFRDTQY
. TRBV18 ASSKVGLEGYT
. TRBV29-1 SVGTEDGYT
. TRBV5-1 ASRTPTSADTEAF
few TRBV4-1 ASSQDLLGRTLLYEQY
. TRBV7-9 ASSLLGHERGYT
. TRBV29-1 SVGDTMNTEAF
. TRBV29-1 SFNRGRNQPQH
few TRBV12-3/TRBV12-4 ASREFQGAQH
few TRBV12-3/TRBV12-4 ASSLETGSSGANVLT
. TRBV4-1 ASSPPGQGGEQY
. TRBV10-3 AISPNRGVPNTEAF
many TRBV4-2 ASSQDYLWDEQF
once TRBV15 ATRLEGGETQF
few TRBV29-1 SVVVSGNTDTQY
. TRBV5-1 ASSSEVDGTDTQY
. TRBV12-3/TRBV12-4 ASGPDRKGNGYT
many TRBV7-2 ASSLPGSDTQY
. TRBV5-1 ASSSDRVYNEQF
. TRBV27 ASSLSGSGKNIQY
. TRBV7-9 ASSLSGTGEHEQY
few TRBV7-3 ASSFRSTASESGANVLT
few TRBV29-1 SVGTSGGWTDTQY
. TRBV7-8 ASSFDEGGSQPQH
many TRBV29-1 SVEAGTDYGYT
. TRBV5-1 ASSFGLASVPDTQY
. TRBV29-1 SVESSGSLLQY
. TRBV4-3 ASSQDVRREGNYGYT